This T cell receptor (beta chain) emerged from a study of pediatric ulcerative colitis. As for this clone: Its antigen remains unidentified.

Clones were sequenced by immunoSEQ multiplex PCR, and TCRdb holds only the in-frame ones, with some missing. Of 32,000 or so clones listed, roughly 78% were seen once; the top ten hold 3.5% to 4.5%. Trimming took 5 bases from V and 3 from J; bases not matched to a gene: 5. CDR1 and CDR2 (germline): MNHEY, SVGAGI. The CDR3 has 14 amino acids. Findings of the study overall: Rectal repertoires separated controls, mild-moderate and acute severe colitis. Total lymphocyte DNA, not sorted subsets, was the template.

Colonoscopy and blood draw happened at the same time. Sequenced input: blood. J is TRBJ1-1 and V is TRBV6-5; TRBD1 matches at 8 bases. The receptor was derived from a boy younger than 18 with severe ulcerative colitis. CDR3 sequence (DNA): TGTGCCAGCAGTCCTTTGGACAGGGACACTGAAGCTTTCTTT. Protein sequence: CASSPLDRDTEAFF.